The next 11 T cell receptor beta chains were all read from a single sample in a study of OX40 agonist ivuxolimab in advanced cancers. Assay used: immunoSEQ multiplex PCR; TCRdb lists only in-frame clones, some missing. The table shows fewer than 100,000 clones, with approximately 82% occurring only once. Specimen: CD4+ or CD8+ T cells sorted from blood, collected in a trial of the OX40 agonist ivuxolimab. The source is an adult with an advanced solid tumor such as melanoma, head and neck, liver or kidney cancer.

The V call is TRBV7-2, the J call TRBJ1-1; D is perhaps TRBD1 (6 bases). Germline V CDR1 and CDR2: SGHTA, FQGNSA. Deletions cut 5 bases from V and 2 bases from J, with 21 bases between. The CDR3 spans 17 residues. The CDR3 loop is CASSLVGGAAGNTEAFF. The CDR3 coding sequence is TGTGCCAGCAGCCTCGTCGGGGGGGCGGCGGGAAACACTGAAGCTTTCTTT.

The CDR3 loop is CASSLEGQGAEQYF. The CDR3 DNA follows: TGTGCCAGCAGCTTAGAGGGACAGGGTGCCGAGCAGTACTTC. This chain connects TRBV7-9 to TRBJ2-7; 9 bases are shared with TRBD1. V shed 1 base and J 6 bases; nucleotides not matched to a gene: 4. This CDR3 region has 14 residues. Germline CDR1 reads SEHNR; CDR2 reads FQNEAQ (reference sequence).

The chain carries TRBV4-3 and TRBJ2-3, with TRBD2 identical over 11 bases. This CDR3 spans 16 amino acids. With V trimmed by 0 bases and J by 4 bases, 3 bases remained unmatched. Germline V gene lookup returns CDR1 LGHNA and CDR2 YSLEER. DNA of the CDR3: TGCGCCAGCAGCCAAGATAGCGGGAGGGGTCCAGATACGCAGTATTTT. As protein: CASSQDSGRGPDTQYF.

V usage is TRBV7-3 and J usage is TRBJ1-2, with D possibly being TRBD1 (5 bases). The germline V and J ends were trimmed by 2 bases and 3 bases, with 10 bases remaining between them. Germline CDR1 reads SGHTA; CDR2 reads FQGTGA. This CDR3 region has 14 residues. The CDR3 DNA reads TGTGCCAGCAGCTTAGGGGCGGGGGACTATGGCTACACCTTC. This sequence encodes CASSLGAGDYGYTF.

For this clone: This sample includes further DNA sequences coding for the same CDR3. V usage is TRBV5-6 and J usage is TRBJ2-3; TRBD1 matches 7 bases. The CDR3 consists of 15 residues. Trimming cost V 4 bases and J 0 bases; bases outside gene matches: 5. Germline CDR1 and CDR2: SGHDT and YYEEEE. This CDR3 is CASSPRTGSTDTQYF. The CDR3 DNA reads as TGTGCCAGCAGCCCCCGGACAGGTAGCACAGATACGCAGTATTTT.

V and J are TRBV21-1 and TRBJ2-7. TRBV21-1 is given as a pseudogene. The CDR3 has 13 amino acids. The CDR3 DNA reads as TGTGCCAGCAGCCAAAGTAGGGGGGACGAGCAGTACTTC. Amino acid sequence: CASSQSRGDEQYF.

This CDR3 reads CASRNPQGVGTEAFF. The CDR3 region has the DNA TGTGCCAGCAGAAATCCCCAGGGGGTAGGCACTGAAGCTTTCTTT. The chain recombines TRBV6-1 with TRBJ1-1; 7 positions agree with TRBD1. This CDR3 has 15 amino acids. With 6 bases clipped from V and 4 bases from J, the junction kept 11 bases outside the gene matches. From germline, CDR1 is MNHNS and CDR2 SASEGT.

The V and J genes are TRBV7-8 and TRBJ2-7; D perhaps matches TRBD1 (5 bases). The germline CDR1 and CDR2 sequences are SGHVS and FQNEAQ. Between the trimmed V and J ends, which lost 1 base and 5 bases, there was a span of 12 bases. The CDR3 consists of 14 residues. CDR3 DNA sequence: TGTGCCAGCAGCTTAGTCAGGGTCCCCCACGAGCAGTACTTC. As protein: CASSLVRVPHEQYF. Variable domain in full (rest from reference TRBV7-8 and TRBJ2-7): GAGVSQSPRYKVAKRGQDVALRCDPISGHVSLFWYQQALGQGPEFLTYFQNEAQLDKSGLPSDRFFAERPEGSVSTLKIQRTQQEDSAVYLCASSLVRVPHEQYFGPGTRLTVT.

The rearrangement links TRBV18 to TRBJ1-1, with TRBD1 identical over 7 bases. Germline CDR1 reads KGHSH; CDR2 reads LQKENI. J was trimmed by 5 bases and V by 3 bases; bases with no gene match: 3. The CDR3 loop spans 13 amino acids. The CDR3 reads CASSPTGRTEAFF. In nucleotides, the CDR3 is TGTGCCAGCTCACCGACAGGGCGTACTGAAGCTTTCTTT.

V gene TRBV5-1 combines with J gene TRBJ2-5, with D perhaps assigned TRBD1 or TRBD2 (6 bases each). V was pared by 3 bases and J by 5 bases, with 20 bases between. Germline V CDR1 and CDR2: SGHRS, YFSETQ. The CDR3 covers 16 residues. The chain's CDR3 is CASSSRDLTGYETQYF. DNA of the CDR3: TGCGCCAGCAGCTCGCGGGACCTTACAGGGTACGAGACCCAGTACTTC.

The V call is TRBV9, the J call TRBJ1-3; D remains ambiguous. V gave up 6 bases and J gave up 0 bases, with 10 bases separating them. Germline CDR1 SGDLS, CDR2 YYNGEE. This CDR3 contains 14 residues. The CDR3 loop is CASKTGISGNTIYF. The CDR3 DNA reads as TGTGCCAGCAAGACCGGGATCTCTGGAAACACCATATATTTT. Combining the CDR3 with reference TRBV9 and TRBJ1-3 gives the whole variable domain DSGVTQTPKHLITATGQRVTLRCSPRSGDLSVYWYQQSLDQGLQFLIQYYNGEERAKGNILERFSAQQFPDLHSELNLSSLELGDSALYFCASKTGISGNTIYFGEGSWLTVV.